Listed below are T cell receptor beta chains from one sample, sequenced in a study of blood T cell repertoires in COVID-19. The repertoire was sequenced with immunoSEQ multiplex PCR; TCRdb's copy has only in-frame clones and lacks some. The repertoire has 150,000 to 200,000 clones, over 65% of them found once; the top ten carry 7% to 10%. Sequencing used peripheral blood. The source is a man in his 60s with acute or convalescent COVID-19. CDR3s include the opening cysteine and the closing phenylalanine or tryptophan. D genes are given only for firm matches. Only some rows state a clone size, as once, few, many or a class for expanded clones.

J,V,size,D,CDR3,DNA
TRBJ1-2,TRBV7-9,.,.,CASGSTEFGYTF,TGTGCCAGCGGATCAACAGAGTTTGGCTACACCTTC
TRBJ1-3,TRBV30,once,.,CAWSEAGQFGNTIYF,TGTGCCTGGAGTGAGGCAGGCCAATTCGGAAACACCATATATTTT
TRBJ1-1,TRBV10-2,.,.,CASSSSGAGTEAFF,TGCGCCAGCAGTTCATCAGGGGCTGGGACTGAAGCTTTCTTT
TRBJ1-1,TRBV11-2,.,TRBD1,CASSPGTGRENTEAFF,TGTGCCAGCAGCCCCGGGACAGGGAGGGAGAACACTGAAGCTTTCTTT
TRBJ2-5,TRBV19,.,TRBD2,CASSPGGGAVETQYF,TGTGCCAGTAGTCCCGGCGGGGGGGCCGTGGAGACCCAGTACTTC
TRBJ2-2,TRBV6-5,.,.,CASSYSLTGELFF,TGTGCCAGCAGTTACTCGTTAACCGGGGAGCTGTTTTTT
TRBJ2-1,TRBV5-6,.,.,CASSFGTPNEQFF,TGTGCCAGCAGCTTCGGGACTCCCAATGAGCAGTTCTTC
TRBJ2-2,TRBV14,.,.,CASSQARIVGTGELFF,TGTGCCAGCAGCCAAGCGAGGATTGTTGGTACCGGGGAGCTGTTTTTT
TRBJ1-3,TRBV30,.,.,CAWSVPGTSGNTIYF,TGTGCCTGGAGTGTACCAGGTACCTCTGGAAACACCATATATTTT
TRBJ1-6,TRBV10-2,few,TRBD1,CASSWDSNSPLHF,TGCGCCAGCAGCTGGGACAGTAATTCACCCCTCCACTTT
TRBJ2-7,TRBV29-1,.,.,CSVEDRAYEQYF,TGCAGCGTTGAAGACAGGGCCTACGAGCAGTACTTC
TRBJ2-3,TRBV6-5,many,.,CASGGAPTTDTQYF,TGTGCAAGTGGCGGGGCGCCTACCACAGATACGCAGTATTTT
TRBJ1-2,TRBV24-1,.,.,CATSDPQGRGYTF,TGTGCCACCAGTGACCCACAGGGTAGGGGCTACACCTTC
TRBJ2-5,TRBV6-5,.,.,CASRPGHGQETQYF,TGTGCCAGCAGACCGGGACACGGCCAAGAGACCCAGTACTTC
TRBJ2-3,TRBV14,.,TRBD2,CASSRRLAGATSTDTQYF,TGTGCCAGCAGCCGTCGACTAGCGGGGGCCACTAGCACAGATACGCAGTATTTT
TRBJ2-5,TRBV7-6,few,TRBD2,CASSSGLAGLRETQYF,TGTGCCAGCAGCTCCGGACTAGCGGGGCTTAGAGAGACCCAGTACTTC
TRBJ2-7,TRBV6-5,once,.,CASRAGTGSYEQYF,TGTGCCAGCAGGGCGGGGACGGGTTCCTACGAGCAGTACTTC
TRBJ2-7,TRBV28,.,TRBD1,CASSFRGQGGHEQYF,TGTGCCAGCAGTTTTAGGGGACAGGGAGGCCACGAGCAGTACTTC
TRBJ1-6,TRBV30,.,TRBD1,CAWRGQGGNSPLHF,TGTGCCTGGAGGGGACAGGGAGGGAATTCACCCCTCCACTTT
TRBJ1-1,TRBV7-8,.,.,CASSFEQPMNTEAFF,TGTGCCAGCAGCTTCGAACAGCCTATGAACACTGAAGCTTTCTTT
TRBJ2-3,TRBV19,.,.,CASSYSSTDTQYF,TGTGCCAGTAGCTACTCTAGCACAGATACGCAGTATTTT
TRBJ2-3,TRBV19,.,TRBD1,CASADRGPATDTQYF,TGTGCCAGTGCCGACAGGGGGCCCGCCACAGATACGCAGTATTTT
TRBJ1-1,TRBV2,once,.,CASSGSNTEAFF,TGTGCCAGCAGTGGTAGCAACACTGAAGCTTTCTTT
TRBJ1-5,TRBV19,.,.,CASSTKGGQPQHF,TGTGCCAGTAGTACTAAGGGAGGCCAGCCCCAGCATTTT
TRBJ1-5,TRBV2,.,.,CASSAWGKNQPQHF,TGTGCCAGCAGTGCTTGGGGCAAGAATCAGCCCCAGCATTTT
TRBJ2-1,TRBV9,.,.,CASSVWGDSYNEQFF,TGTGCCAGCAGCGTATGGGGGGACTCCTACAATGAGCAGTTCTTC
TRBJ1-2,TRBV4-2,.,.,CASSQTETAYGYTF,TGTGCCAGCAGCCAGACGGAGACGGCCTATGGCTACACCTTC
TRBJ2-1,TRBV7-2,.,TRBD2,CASHPLAGNYNEQFF,TGTGCCAGCCACCCCCTAGCGGGGAATTACAATGAGCAGTTCTTC
TRBJ1-1,TRBV4-1,.,.,CASIRGPGVTEAFF,TGCGCCAGTATTAGGGGTCCGGGGGTCACTGAAGCTTTCTTT
TRBJ2-3,TRBV2,.,.,CASSPNRGLAGTDTQYF,TGTGCCAGCAGTCCCAATAGGGGACTGGCGGGCACAGATACGCAGTATTTT
TRBJ2-5,TRBV6-5,.,.,CASSHRRTDQETQYF,TGTGCCAGCAGCCACAGGAGGACAGACCAAGAGACCCAGTACTTC
TRBJ2-3,TRBV5-1,once,.,CASRRSGVYADTQYF,TGCGCCAGCAGAAGGTCCGGGGTTTATGCAGATACGCAGTATTTT
TRBJ1-5,TRBV19,.,TRBD1,CASSINLRTGQLGNQPQHF,TGTGCCAGTAGTATAAATCTCAGGACAGGGCAGTTAGGGAATCAGCCCCAGCATTTT
TRBJ2-7,TRBV19,few,.,CASSFEGTGTYEQYF,TGTGCCAGTAGTTTCGAGGGGACTGGTACCTACGAGCAGTACTTC
TRBJ2-1,TRBV7-9,.,.,CASSSSYSPMQSYNEQFF,TGTGCCAGCAGCTCAAGCTACAGCCCAATGCAGTCCTACAATGAGCAGTTCTTC
TRBJ2-3,TRBV27,.,TRBD1,CASSLGFEDRMYF,TGTGCCAGCAGTTTAGGGTTTGAGGACAGGATGTATTTT
TRBJ2-3,TRBV9,.,TRBD1,CASSVLDRGRADTQYF,TGTGCCAGCAGCGTACTGGACAGGGGGAGGGCAGATACGCAGTATTTT
TRBJ1-1,TRBV15,.,.,CATSFNRDLEAFF,TGTGCCACCAGTTTCAACAGAGACCTTGAAGCTTTCTTT
TRBJ1-2,TRBV12-5,.,TRBD1,CASGLVDRGGDGYTF,TGTGCTAGTGGTTTGGTAGACAGGGGAGGCGATGGCTACACCTTC
TRBJ2-3,TRBV10-3,.,.,CAIRGSMAGTDTQYF,TGTGCCATCAGGGGGAGTATGGCGGGCACAGATACGCAGTATTTT
TRBJ1-5,TRBV28,.,TRBD1,CASSSGQGAFQPQHF,TGTGCCAGCAGTTCCGGACAGGGGGCGTTTCAGCCCCAGCATTTT
TRBJ2-5,TRBV12-5,.,.,CASGPPDNQETQYF,TGTGCTAGTGGCCCTCCCGACAACCAAGAGACCCAGTACTTC
TRBJ2-5,TRBV2,.,.,CASSETQVQETQYF,TGTGCCAGCAGTGAAACACAGGTACAAGAGACCCAGTACTTC
TRBJ2-7,TRBV7-6,.,TRBD1,CASSPGDRDEQYF,TGTGCCAGCAGCCCGGGGGACAGGGACGAGCAGTACTTC
TRBJ1-6,TRBV7-2,.,TRBD1,CASSPPGTGYSPLHF,TGTGCCAGCAGCCCTCCCGGGACAGGGTATTCACCCCTCCACTTT
TRBJ2-2,TRBV2,.,TRBD1,CASSGTGRTGELFF,TGTGCCAGCAGCGGGACAGGGAGGACTGGGGAGCTGTTTTTT
TRBJ2-5,TRBV4-1,once,.,CASSQEYSQMETQYF,TGCGCCAGCAGCCAAGAATACAGCCAGATGGAGACCCAGTACTTC
TRBJ2-1,TRBV5-6,.,TRBD2,CASSLKRTSEGNEQFF,TGTGCCAGCAGCCTAAAGAGGACTAGCGAGGGGAATGAGCAGTTCTTC
TRBJ2-1,TRBV3-1/TRBV3-2,.,.,CASSQVAGVALTTYNEQFF,TGTGCCAGCAGCCAAGTGGCAGGGGTTGCCCTCACAACTTACAATGAGCAGTTCTTC
TRBJ2-7,TRBV27,.,TRBD1,CASSGTGGFFEQYF,TGTGCCAGCAGTGGGACAGGGGGCTTCTTTGAGCAGTACTTC
TRBJ1-1,TRBV7-3,.,TRBD1,CASSLTGGIGTEAFF,TGTGCCAGCAGCTTAACAGGGGGCATAGGCACTGAAGCTTTCTTT